This TCR beta chain was sequenced for a study of shared clonotypes between healthy human individuals. Broader study findings: The represented genetic and exposure-history diversity was limited by the small number of donors. Tissues were not sampled, only blood, and their repertoires likely differ.

Genomic DNA of each subset was evenly split across several immunoSEQ plates. TCRdb keeps only in-frame clones here, not all; method: immunoSEQ multiplex PCR. The sample lists approximately 2,000,000 clones, 93% occurring once. CD45RO-negative CD8 cells positively selected for CCR7 made up the naive population, which excluded terminally differentiated effector memory CD45RA+ cells. CDR1 and CDR2 from the germline V gene are MGHRA and YSYEKL. The V segment lost 4 bases and the J segment 2 bases; nucleotides outside the gene matches: 18. This CDR3 has 20 amino acids. Regarding this clone: Its antigen remains unidentified.

The rearrangement uses TRBV4-1 and TRBJ2-3, with TRBD2 matching over 10 bases. The TCR was taken from a young man in good health. Some clones in this sample may be carry-over from other donors' samples. The sequencing input was naive CD8+ T cells from PBMCs. The chain's CDR3 is CASSPPDPKLAGTSTDTQYF. CDR3 nucleotide sequence: TGCGCCAGCAGCCCGCCAGACCCAAAACTAGCGGGGACTTCCACAGATACGCAGTATTTT.